A single sample is the source of the 18 T cell receptor beta chains below, sequenced in a study of blood T cell repertoires in COVID-19. The table came from immunoSEQ multiplex PCR; TCRdb's copy has only in-frame clones and leaves some out. The sample lists tens of thousands of clones; 70% to 80% were seen once. Material: peripheral blood. The receptors originated from a man between 65 and 80 years old with active or convalescent COVID-19.

This clone was seen only a few times. The CDR3 is CASSRTDSYEQYF. The CDR3 DNA follows: TGCGCCAGCAGCCGGACAGACTCCTACGAGCAGTACTTC. This rearrangement joins TRBV5-1 to TRBJ2-7; perhaps TRBD1 as D (6 bases). Germline V gene sequence: CDR1 SGHRS, CDR2 YFSETQ. Trimming stripped 4 bases from V and 0 bases from J, with 8 bases between. The CDR3 is 13 residues long.

This chain links TRBV7-8 with TRBJ1-4, with TRBD1 matching over 9 bases. After removal of 5 bases from V and 7 bases from J, the junction contained 5 bases not matched to a gene. The CDR3 is 14 amino acids. In germline, CDR1 is SGHVS, CDR2 FQNEAQ. The chain's CDR3 is CASSEQGAPEKLFF. For the CDR3, the DNA is TGTGCCAGCAGCGAACAGGGGGCGCCTGAAAAACTGTTTTTT.

The rearrangement joins TRBV5-4 to TRBJ2-5; D is perhaps TRBD2 (5 bases). The ends were cut back, 0 bases at V and 5 bases at J, with 14 bases in the middle. The CDR3 is 15 amino acids. CDR1 and CDR2 from the germline V gene are SGHNT and YYREEE (reference sequence). This chain's CDR3 is CASSLDSAGGETQYF. In nucleotides, the CDR3 is TGTGCCAGCAGCTTGGATAGCGCTGGCGGTGAGACCCAGTACTTC. Full variable domain (outside the CDR3, taken from reference TRBV5-4 and TRBJ2-5): ETGVTQSPTHLIKTRGQQVTLRCSSQSGHNTVSWYQQALGQGPQFIFQYYREEENGRGNFPPRFSGLQFPNYSSELNVNALELDDSALYLCASSLDSAGGETQYFGPGTRLLVL.

The chain uses TRBV4-1 and TRBJ1-2; 7 bases are shared with TRBD1. Trimming at V came to 0 bases and at J to 4 bases, leaving 5 bases not matched to a gene. CDR3 length: 15 residues. Germline V gives CDR1 MGHRA, CDR2 YSYEKL. The CDR3 loop reads CASSQDFTGAYGYTF. CDR3 sequence (DNA): TGCGCCAGCAGCCAAGATTTCACAGGGGCCTATGGCTACACCTTC.

This sequence joins TRBV10-1 and TRBJ2-1, with 8 bases matching TRBD2. Germline lookup yields CDR1 WNHNN and CDR2 SYGVQD (reference sequence). CDR3 length: 17 residues. The trim removed 1 base at V and 8 bases at J, leaving 13 bases unmatched. The DNA of the CDR3 is TGCGCCAGCAGTGAGTACCCACTAGCGGTTGAATGGGATGAGCAGTTCTTC. Protein: CASSEYPLAVEWDEQFF.

The rearrangement joins TRBV10-1 to TRBJ1-1; 9 positions match TRBD1. V lost 6 bases to trimming and J lost 3 bases; unmatched junction nucleotides: 2. This CDR3 contains 13 residues. Germline values: CDR1 WNHNN, CDR2 SYGVQD (reference sequence). CDR3 nucleotide sequence: TGCGCCAGCAGACAGGGGGCTGACACTGAAGCTTTCTTT. It encodes CASRQGADTEAFF.

The chain recombines TRBV9 with TRBJ1-1; D not certain. V shed 3 bases and J shed 4 bases, with 13 bases lying between them. Germline V lookup: CDR1 SGDLS, CDR2 YYNGEE. This CDR3 contains 14 residues. CDR3 sequence reads: CASSATQVGTEAFF. Here the CDR3 DNA reads TGTGCCAGCAGCGCCACCCAGGTTGGCACTGAAGCTTTCTTT.

This clone has at least ten counts. The rearrangement joins TRBV6-1 to TRBJ1-2; D is ambiguous. This CDR3 region has 16 residues. V was shortened by 0 bases and J by 1 base, with 12 bases between the two germline ends. In germline, CDR1 is MNHNS, CDR2 SASEGT. The CDR3 sequence is CASSEAGSEGNYGYTF. CDR3 in DNA: TGTGCCAGCAGTGAAGCGGGTTCGGAGGGTAACTATGGCTACACCTTC.

This clone was seen more than once but under ten times. The V call is TRBV5-1, the J call TRBJ2-5; D gene unclear. The germline CDR1 and CDR2 sequences are SGHRS and YFSETQ. CDR3 size: 13 residues. V was pared by 7 bases and J by 2 bases, with 12 bases between. The CDR3 DNA follows: TGCGCCAGCTCCCAAGACAATCAAGAGACCCAGTACTTC. This encodes CASSQDNQETQYF. The complete variable domain, with remaining parts taken from reference TRBV5-1 and TRBJ2-5, reads KAGVTQTPRYLIKTRGQQVTLSCSPISGHRSVSWYQQTPGQGLQFLFEYFSETQRNKGNFPGRFSGRQFSNSRSEMNVSTLELGDSALYLCASSQDNQETQYFGPGTRLLVL.

This sequence joins TRBV13 and TRBJ2-7; possible D gene TRBD2, 6 bases. The CDR3 is 21 residues long. V lost 2 bases and J 2 bases, leaving 31 bases between the germline ends. Germline assignment: CDR1 PRHDT and CDR2 FYEKMQ (reference sequence). CDR3 DNA sequence: TGTGCCAGCAGCTTATCTTTATTCGGGAGTCGTGGAGGACTGGCAGCCTACGAGCAGTACTTC. It encodes CASSLSLFGSRGGLAAYEQYF.

The chain has TRBV2 and TRBJ2-5; 7 bases are a match to TRBD1. The CDR3 has 14 amino acids. After removal of 8 bases from V and 0 bases from J, the junction contained 6 bases not matched to a gene. Germline values: CDR1 SNHLY, CDR2 FYNNEI. In nucleotides, the CDR3 is TGTGCCAGCGGCAAAGGGACAGACCAAGAGACCCAGTACTTC. Translation: CASGKGTDQETQYF. Full variable domain (outside the CDR3, taken from reference TRBV2 and TRBJ2-5): EPEVTQTPSHQVTQMGQEVILRCVPISNHLYFYWYRQILGQKVEFLVSFYNNEISEKSEIFDDQFSVERPDGSNFTLKIRSTKLEDSAMYFCASGKGTDQETQYFGPGTRLLVL.

This chain joins TRBV5-6 and TRBJ1-2; no clear D gene. Germline CDR1 reads SGHDT; CDR2 reads YYEEEE. This CDR3 is built from 13 residues. V lost 7 bases to trimming and J lost 4 bases, with 14 bases between them. Written as DNA, the CDR3 is TGTGCCAGCTTAGGGAGGGATTTCTATGGCTACACCTTC. Its protein is CASLGRDFYGYTF.

CDR3 protein: CASSDGTSGTTYEQYF. The CDR3 DNA reads TGTGCCAGCAGCGACGGGACTAGCGGGACAACCTACGAGCAGTACTTC. The chain joins TRBV11-2 to TRBJ2-7; 13 bases fit TRBD2. The CDR3 totals 16 residues. Looked up from germline, CDR1 is SGHAT and CDR2 is FQNNGV. The V segment lost 5 bases and the J segment 2 bases; nucleotides outside the gene matches: 6. Based on the CDR3 plus reference TRBV11-2 and TRBJ2-7, the full variable domain is EAGVAQSPRYKIIEKRQSVAFWCNPISGHATLYWYQQILGQGPKLLIQFQNNGVVDDSQLPKDRFSAERLKGVDSTLKIQPAKLEDSAVYLCASSDGTSGTTYEQYFGPGTRLTVT.

The chain combines TRBV12-3 or TRBV12-4 with TRBJ1-5; D is perhaps TRBD1 (6 bases). Trimming left V 6 bases short and J 4 bases short, with 10 bases between. This CDR3 comprises 13 residues. The CDR3 DNA follows: TGTGCCAGCAGATGGACAGTAAATCAGCCCCAGCATTTT. Translation: CASRWTVNQPQHF.

The chain recombines TRBV4-2 with TRBJ2-1; D is possibly TRBD2 (5 bases). The germline CDR1 and CDR2 sequences are LGHNA and YNFKEQ. The CDR3 spans 12 residues. V shed 4 bases and J shed 15 bases, with 16 bases lying between them. CDR3: CASSLPKLDLFF. As DNA, the CDR3 is TGTGCCAGCAGCCTCCCAAAACTAGATCTGTTCTTC.

The sample holds a few counts of this clone. The V and J genes are TRBV14 and TRBJ1-2, with 10 bases identical to TRBD1. V gave up 1 base and J gave up 4 bases; unmatched junction bases: 9. CDR3 length: 17 residues. Germline-derived CDR1 and CDR2 are SGHDN and FVKESK. CDR3: CASSQGGPTGGPYGYTF. DNA for the CDR3: TGTGCCAGCAGCCAAGGAGGGCCGACAGGGGGCCCCTATGGCTACACCTTC.

This chain links TRBV9 with TRBJ1-6, with 10 nucleotides matching TRBD1. This CDR3 has 16 amino acids. The germline V gene encodes CDR1 SGDLS and CDR2 YYNGEE. V shed 3 bases and J 8 bases; nucleotides not matched to a gene: 8. The CDR3 protein is CASSAPGQGTHSPLHF. In DNA, the CDR3 is TGTGCCAGCAGCGCCCCGGGACAGGGGACACATTCACCCCTCCACTTT.

The V call is TRBV6-5, the J call TRBJ2-5, with D hard to call. Germline CDR1 MNHEY, CDR2 SVGAGI. CDR3 size: 13 residues. Trimming pared 7 bases from V and 1 base from J, leaving 10 bases between. The DNA for the CDR3 is TGTGCCAGCACGAGGAGATTCCAAGAGACCCAGTACTTC. It yields the protein CASTRRFQETQYF.